The 28 T cell receptor beta chains reported below all come from one sample, sequenced in a study of T cells expressing NK-cell markers. TCRdb reprocessed the 5' RACE reads and stores each CDR3 protein as one record, lacking DNA. The sample data list about 110,000 distinct CDR3 sequences. Sequenced sample: blood T cells: a sorted CD56 or NKG2C T cell subset, CD4+ or CD8+ T cells, or bulk PBMC T cells (not recorded which). All receptors come from a woman aged 18 to 75 in good health.

V and J are TRBV6-5 and TRBJ2-3; the D call of TRBD1 rests on TCRdb alone, since no DNA is present to check it. Germline V gives CDR1 MNHEY, CDR2 SVGAGI. This CDR3 region has 15 residues. The CDR3 sequence: CASSFADRATDTQYF.

The chain employs TRBV28 and TRBJ2-3. Per the germline V gene, CDR1 is MDHEN and CDR2 is SYDVKM. This CDR3 comprises 12 residues. CDR3 sequence: CASSSISDTQYF. The entire variable domain, with the rest obtained from reference TRBV28 and TRBJ2-3, is as follows: DVKVTQSSRYLVKRTGEKVFLECVQDMDHENMFWYRQDPGLGLRLIYFSYDVKMKEKGDIPEGYSVSREKKERFSLILESASTNQTSMYLCASSSISDTQYFGPGTRLTVL.

The chain employs TRBV7-2 and TRBJ1-2. CDR3 size: 14 residues. The germline V gene encodes CDR1 SGHTA and CDR2 FQGNSA. The CDR3 spells CASSLAYGNYGYTF. Combining the CDR3 with reference TRBV7-2 and TRBJ1-2 gives the whole variable domain GAGVSQSPSNKVTEKGKDVELRCDPISGHTALYWYRQSLGQGLEFLIYFQGNSAPDKSGLPSDRFSAERTGGSVSTLTIQRTQQEDSAVYLCASSLAYGNYGYTFGSGTRLTVV.

This rearrangement joins TRBV20-1 to TRBJ2-7. Germline values: CDR1 DFQATT, CDR2 SNEGSKA (reference sequence). The CDR3 sequence is 13 residues long. The CDR3 reads CSARVDGSYEQYF.

CDR3 amino acids: CASHPTGTDSYEQYF. The rearrangement links TRBV28 to TRBJ2-7; there is no DNA to check the TCRdb D call of TRBD1. Germline V gene sequence: CDR1 MDHEN, CDR2 SYDVKM. The CDR3 totals 15 residues.

This rearrangement joins TRBV6-5 to TRBJ2-7; TCRdb gives TRBD2 as the D gene, but with no DNA this cannot be confirmed. CDR1 is MNHEY, CDR2 SVGAGI, per germline. This CDR3 has 16 residues. The CDR3: CASSYSLAGGAYEQYF.

The rearrangement joins TRBV7-6 to TRBJ2-1; TCRdb picks TRBD1, but there is no DNA to check that call. The germline CDR1 and CDR2 sequences are SGHVS and FNYEAQ. This CDR3 region has 16 residues. CDR3 loop: CASSFGQGFISNEQFF. The complete variable domain, with remaining parts taken from reference TRBV7-6 and TRBJ2-1, reads GAGVSQSPRYKVTKRGQDVALRCDPISGHVSLYWYRQALGQGPEFLTYFNYEAQQDKSGLPNDRFSAERPEGSISTLTIQRTEQRDSAMYRCASSFGQGFISNEQFFGPGTRLTVL.

The chain joins TRBV9 to TRBJ2-2; TCRdb's D gene call, TRBD1, goes unchecked for lack of DNA. This CDR3 comprises 13 residues. Germline V gene data show CDR1 as SGDLS and CDR2 as YYNGEE. The CDR3 spells CASSGGSHGELFF.

The gene calls are TRBV7-9 and TRBJ2-3; TCRdb's D call of TRBD2 is untestable without DNA. Germline V lookup: CDR1 SEHNR, CDR2 FQNEAQ (reference sequence). The CDR3 runs to 15 residues. The CDR3 sequence is CATGTSGGPTDTQYF. The full variable domain, rest sourced from reference TRBV7-9 and TRBJ2-3, is DTGVSQNPRHKITKRGQNVTFRCDPISEHNRLYWYRQTLGQGPEFLTYFQNEAQLEKSRLLSDRFSAERPKGSFSTLEIQRTEQGDSAMYLCATGTSGGPTDTQYFGPGTRLTVL.

The V and J genes are TRBV12-3 or TRBV12-4 and TRBJ1-2; the D gene TCRdb calls, TRBD1, cannot be checked with no DNA. The CDR3 is 13 residues long. CDR3 region: CASSPLTPYGYTF.

The rearrangement links TRBV4-3 to TRBJ2-7; as DNA is missing, the TRBD2 call by TCRdb cannot be tested. The CDR3 has 18 amino acids. Germline V CDR1 and CDR2: LGHNA, YSLEER. Here the CDR3 reads CASSQRLAGGLSSYEQYF.

The V call is TRBV6-5, the J call TRBJ2-1; the D gene TCRdb calls, TRBD2, cannot be checked with no DNA. From germline, CDR1 is MNHEY and CDR2 SVGAGI. The CDR3 sequence is 16 residues long. CDR3: CASSSASGGGYNEQFF.

V and J are TRBV20-1 and TRBJ2-3. Looked up from germline, CDR1 is DFQATT and CDR2 is SNEGSKA (reference sequence). CDR3 size: 12 residues. The CDR3 sequence is CSASGSADTQYF.

The chain is built from TRBV7-8 and TRBJ2-7; TCRdb's D call, TRBD2, is unchecked because there is no DNA. Germline CDR1 SGHVS, CDR2 FQNEAQ. CDR3 size: 16 residues. The CDR3 sequence is CASTVLGSGETYEQYF.

V gene TRBV6-6 combines with J gene TRBJ1-1; the D call of TRBD1 rests on TCRdb alone, since no DNA is present to check it. CDR3 length: 13 residues. Per the germline V gene, CDR1 is MNHNY and CDR2 is SVGAGI (reference sequence). The CDR3 here is CASSPGGSTEAFF.

The chain recombines TRBV6-4 with TRBJ2-1. Germline-derived CDR1 and CDR2 are MRHNA and SNTAGT. This CDR3 has 13 residues. CDR3 protein: CASSDLDYNEQFF.

V and J are TRBV12-3 or TRBV12-4 and TRBJ2-5; TCRdb lists TRBD1, though no DNA is available to test this call. This CDR3 contains 14 residues. The CDR3 here is CASSLGAREETQYF.

V usage is TRBV27 and J usage is TRBJ2-5; no DNA is available, so the TRBD1 call from TCRdb remains unchecked. CDR1 MNHEY and CDR2 SMNVEV come from the germline V gene (reference sequence). CDR3 length: 15 amino acids. CDR3: CASSLGETGQETQYF.

V usage is TRBV5-1 and J usage is TRBJ1-2; TCRdb returns TRBD1, unconfirmable since there is no DNA. Germline lookup yields CDR1 SGHRS and CDR2 YFSETQ. The CDR3 extends over 12 amino acids. CDR3 sequence reads: CASSLRDISYTF.

V gene TRBV29-1 combines with J gene TRBJ1-1; TCRdb outputs TRBD1, but without DNA this stays unchecked. Germline loops: CDR1 SQVTM, CDR2 ANQGSEA. The CDR3 is 12 amino acids. CDR3 protein: CSAGAVNTEAFF.

The J gene is TRBJ2-5, the V gene TRBV15; TCRdb designates TRBD1, a call that cannot be tested without DNA. The CDR3 has 16 residues. Germline values: CDR1 LNHNV, CDR2 YYDKDF (reference sequence). The CDR3 protein is CATSRDRISPKETQYF.

This chain links TRBV20-1 with TRBJ2-3. The length of the CDR3 is 11 residues. Germline CDR1 DFQATT, CDR2 SNEGSKA (reference sequence). The CDR3 loop is CSAKGTDTQYF.

The chain uses TRBV30 and TRBJ1-1. This CDR3 is built from 14 residues. Per the germline V gene, CDR1 is GTSNPN and CDR2 is SVGIG (reference sequence). This CDR3 is CAWSVLTSVTEAFF.

V and J are TRBV25-1 and TRBJ1-5. Per the germline V gene, CDR1 is MGHDK and CDR2 is SYGVNS. The CDR3 runs to 14 residues. The CDR3 sequence is CASTGGGSNQPQHF.

This CDR3 reads CASHEEDYEQYF. This chain connects TRBV6-2 or TRBV6-3 to TRBJ2-7; TCRdb returns TRBD2, unconfirmable since there is no DNA. The CDR3 extends over 12 amino acids. Per the germline V gene, CDR1 is MNHEY and CDR2 is SVGEGT.

The chain is built from TRBV6-5 and TRBJ2-5; TCRdb proposes TRBD1, but this gene call is untestable without DNA. This CDR3 is 12 amino acids long. Germline CDR1 and CDR2: MNHEY and SVGAGI. CDR3 in amino acids: CASSAGGETQYF.

The rearrangement uses TRBV9 and TRBJ1-5. This CDR3 is built from 13 residues. CDR1 is SGDLS, CDR2 YYNGEE, per germline. CDR3 sequence: CASSVDGDQPQHF.

V gene TRBV12-3 or TRBV12-4 combines with J gene TRBJ2-4; without DNA, the TCRdb call of TRBD2 cannot be checked. The CDR3 runs to 14 residues. This CDR3 reads CASNEVGGWNIQYF.